These 29 T cell receptor beta chains were sequenced from one sample in a study of identical twins. TCRdb redid the calling of the 5' RACE reads with MiXCR, one entry per CDR3 protein. The sample has 450,000 or so distinct CDR3 sequences, approximately 17% seen once. Sequencing input: naive T cells sorted from blood. The receptors here all came from a man in his forties or fifties in good health.

J is TRBJ2-3 and V is TRBV10-3; possibly TRBD2 for D (6 bases). The CDR3 covers 16 residues. Germline CDR1 is ENHRY and CDR2 is SYGVKD. V was shortened by 5 bases and J by 0 bases, with 15 bases between the two germline ends. The CDR3 nucleotides are TGTGCCATCAGTTATTCGGGGGAGCGGAGCACAGATACGCAGTATTTT. Its translation: CAISYSGERSTDTQYF.

This clonotype was picked up many times. The rearrangement uses TRBV5-1 and TRBJ2-5; no clear D gene. This CDR3 has 16 residues. Germline values: CDR1 SGHRS, CDR2 YFSETQ. The V gene lost 0 bases and the J gene lost 1 base, with 13 bases spanning the gap. The CDR3 sequence is CASSLDLARPQETQYF. CDR3 DNA sequence: TGCGCCAGCAGCTTGGATCTGGCCAGGCCCCAAGAGACCCAGTACTTC. Full variable domain (missing parts from reference TRBV5-1 and TRBJ2-5): KAGVTQTPRYLIKTRGQQVTLSCSPISGHRSVSWYQQTPGQGLQFLFEYFSETQRNKGNFPGRFSGRQFSNSRSEMNVSTLELGDSALYLCASSLDLARPQETQYFGPGTRLLVL.

This clonotype was seen only a few times. The chain recombines TRBV9 with TRBJ2-1; a weak D match, TRBD2 (5 bases). The CDR3 is 16 amino acids. The germline gives CDR1 SGDLS, CDR2 YYNGEE. Trimming took off 4 bases at V and 4 bases at J, with 18 bases between the two ends. CDR3 DNA: TGTGCCAGCAGCCCCCGGGATAGAGACCCTTACAATGAGCAGTTCTTC. Protein sequence: CASSPRDRDPYNEQFF.

This sequence joins TRBV20-1 and TRBJ2-7; 10 bases line up with TRBD2. Germline-derived CDR1 and CDR2 are DFQATT and SNEGSKA (reference sequence). This CDR3 spans 15 amino acids. Unmatched junction bases numbered 5, after V lost 1 base and J lost 2 bases. This chain's CDR3 is CSARVTAGGAYEQYF. The CDR3 nucleotides read TGCAGTGCTAGAGTTACAGCGGGGGGGGCCTACGAGCAGTACTTC.

The table lists this clonotype with many counts. This chain uses TRBV9 with TRBJ1-1; 8 bases line up with TRBD1. J lost 5 bases, V lost 0 bases, and 6 bases had no gene match. CDR1 and CDR2 from the germline V gene are SGDLS and YYNGEE. There are 15 residues in the CDR3. The CDR3 is CASSVGQGLRTEAFF. The CDR3 nucleotides are TGTGCCAGCAGCGTAGGACAGGGGTTACGAACTGAAGCTTTCTTT.

This CDR3 reads CASSLSGQEPGGELFF. DNA for the CDR3: TGTGCCAGCAGCTTGTCGGGGCAGGAGCCGGGCGGGGAGCTGTTTTTT. This rearrangement joins TRBV5-6 to TRBJ2-2; D could derive from TRBD1 or TRBD2 (5 bases each). Germline CDR1 is SGHDT and CDR2 is YYEEEE. V was pared by 1 base and J by 7 bases, with 17 bases between. This CDR3 has 16 residues. Based on the CDR3 plus reference TRBV5-6 and TRBJ2-2, the full variable domain is DAGVTQSPTHLIKTRGQQVTLRCSPKSGHDTVSWYQQALGQGPQFIFQYYEEEERQRGNFPDRFSGHQFPNYSSELNVNALLLGDSALYLCASSLSGQEPGGELFFGEGSRLTVL.

The genes are TRBV5-4 and TRBJ2-1; 9 nucleotides align to TRBD2. The CDR3 is 16 residues long. Looked up from germline, CDR1 is SGHNT and CDR2 is YYREEE (reference sequence). V trimming: 5 bases; J trimming: 4 bases; junction bases outside the gene matches: 10. The CDR3 spells CASSSLGAGGYNEQFF. The CDR3 nucleotides read TGTGCCAGCAGTAGCCTCGGAGCGGGGGGATACAATGAGCAGTTCTTC.

This chain connects TRBV7-9 to TRBJ2-3; 9 nucleotides match TRBD1. CDR1 and CDR2 (germline): SEHNR, FQNEAQ (reference sequence). The CDR3 is 15 amino acids. Trimming cost V 4 bases and J 2 bases; bases outside gene matches: 4. The CDR3 spells CASSYGQGNTDTQYF. In DNA, the CDR3 is TGTGCCAGCAGCTACGGACAGGGGAACACAGATACGCAGTATTTT. Based on the CDR3 plus reference TRBV7-9 and TRBJ2-3, the full variable domain is DTGVSQNPRHKITKRGQNVTFRCDPISEHNRLYWYRQTLGQGPEFLTYFQNEAQLEKSRLLSDRFSAERPKGSFSTLEIQRTEQGDSAMYLCASSYGQGNTDTQYFGPGTRLTVL.

This clonotype was picked up a small number of times. The chain couples TRBV7-3 to TRBJ2-5, with a possible D match to TRBD2 (7 bases). The CDR3 is 16 amino acids. Trimming took off 5 bases at V and 2 bases at J, with 18 bases between the two ends. Germline V gene data show CDR1 as SGHTA and CDR2 as FQGTGA. CDR3 coding DNA: TGTGCCAGCAGCCCCCGGGGGCGGGAGTCACAAGAGACCCAGTACTTC. Amino acid sequence: CASSPRGRESQETQYF.

The chain carries TRBV2 and TRBJ2-1; the D gene is possibly TRBD2 (6 bases). The V end lost 0 bases, the J end lost 8 bases, and 11 bases lay between the germline ends. CDR3 length: 14 amino acids. The V gene's germline CDR1 is SNHLY and CDR2 FYNNEI. The CDR3 coding sequence is TGTGCCAGCAGTGAAGCAGGGGAGGTCGATGAGCAGTTCTTC. It translates to CASSEAGEVDEQFF.

The rearrangement uses TRBV4-2 and TRBJ2-7, with 7 positions matching TRBD2. Losses at the gene ends were 0 bases for V and 5 bases for J; bases not matched to a gene: 1. The length of the CDR3 is 13 residues. Germline CDR1 LGHNA, CDR2 YNFKEQ. The CDR3 region has the DNA TGTGCCAGCAGCCAAGATGGGAGGGACGAGCAGTACTTC. Translating gives CASSQDGRDEQYF.

The V call is TRBV29-1, the J call TRBJ2-1; the D gene is possibly TRBD1 (5 bases). This CDR3 has 15 residues. Between the trimmed V and J ends, which lost 3 bases and 5 bases, there was a span of 17 bases. Germline V gene data show CDR1 as SQVTM and CDR2 as ANQGSEA. The CDR3 spells CSVESNFDRDNEQFF. Here the CDR3 DNA reads TGCAGCGTTGAGTCCAACTTTGACAGAGACAATGAGCAGTTCTTC.

There are a few counts of this clonotype. The chain has TRBV4-1 and TRBJ1-1; D might be TRBD1 (5 bases). The CDR3 totals 14 residues. Germline V gives CDR1 MGHRA, CDR2 YSYEKL. V was shortened by 4 bases and J by 5 bases, with 14 bases between the two germline ends. CDR3 protein: CASSREGRATEAFF. In DNA, the CDR3 is TGCGCCAGCAGCCGCGAGGGCAGGGCGACTGAAGCTTTCTTT.

This clonotype was counted a few times. This chain connects TRBV5-8 to TRBJ2-7; a possible D gene is TRBD1 (6 bases). The ends were cut back, 1 base at V and 4 bases at J, with 9 bases in the middle. Per germline, CDR1 SGHTS and CDR2 YDEGEE. The CDR3 totals 13 residues. The CDR3 nucleotides read TGTGCCAGCAGCTTGCAGGGGTGGTACGAGCAGTACTTC. Its protein product is CASSLQGWYEQYF. The full variable domain, rest sourced from reference TRBV5-8 and TRBJ2-7, is EAGVTQSPTHLIKTRGQQATLRCSPISGHTSVYWYQQALGLGLQFLLWYDEGEERNRGNFPPRFSGRQFPNYSSELNVNALELEDSALYLCASSLQGWYEQYFGPGTRLTVT.

This clonotype was observed many times. The CDR3 DNA reads TGTGCCAGCAGTTACCCCGGACTAGCGGGTAATAATGAGCAGTTCTTC. As protein: CASSYPGLAGNNEQFF. The V gene is TRBV6-5, the J gene TRBJ2-1; 11 bases agree with TRBD2. CDR1 is MNHEY, CDR2 SVGAGI, per germline. CDR3 length: 16 residues. V was clipped by 2 bases and J by 7 bases; unmatched bases: 7.

At least ten counts were recorded for this clonotype. This chain links TRBV20-1 with TRBJ2-3; D is unclear. V was pared by 3 bases and J by 0 bases, with 13 bases between. The germline V gene encodes CDR1 DFQATT and CDR2 SNEGSKA (reference sequence). There are 15 residues in the CDR3. The CDR3 is CSASFSSRSTDTQYF. The CDR3 nucleotides read TGCAGTGCTAGTTTCTCGAGTCGGAGCACAGATACGCAGTATTTT.

The chain joins TRBV4-2 to TRBJ1-1; D is perhaps TRBD1 (6 bases). CDR1 and CDR2 (germline): LGHNA, YNFKEQ. V lost 5 bases and J lost 1, with 17 bases in between. The length of the CDR3 is 16 residues. The CDR3 sequence is CASSATGGTKNTEAFF. As DNA, the CDR3 is TGTGCCAGCAGCGCCACGGGAGGGACAAAGAACACTGAAGCTTTCTTT.

This clonotype was picked up a small number of times. The gene calls are TRBV20-1 and TRBJ2-7, with TRBD2 matching over 9 bases. Trimming at V came to 0 bases and at J to 3 bases, leaving 6 bases not matched to a gene. CDR3 length: 15 amino acids. Germline V CDR1 and CDR2: DFQATT, SNEGSKA (reference sequence). The CDR3 reads CSARDYASGNYEQYF. The CDR3 DNA reads as TGCAGTGCTAGAGATTACGCTAGCGGGAACTACGAGCAGTACTTC.

V is TRBV12-3 or TRBV12-4 and J is TRBJ2-3, with TRBD2 matching 11 bases. V was pared by 5 bases and J by 2 bases, with 9 bases of the junction left unmatched. The CDR3 runs 17 residues. The CDR3 DNA reads TGTGCCAGCAGTGCCCGGGGACTAGCGGATACCACAGATACGCAGTATTTT. Its translation: CASSARGLADTTDTQYF.

This chain connects TRBV24-1 to TRBJ2-3, with D unresolved. The CDR3 is 12 residues long. Germline V CDR1 and CDR2: KGHDR, SFDVKD. Trimming shortened V by 6 bases and J by 6 bases, and 9 bases separated the two germline ends. CDR3 sequence reads: CATSSAYDTQYF. CDR3 DNA sequence: TGTGCCACCAGTTCGGCCTATGATACGCAGTATTTT.

V gene TRBV18 combines with J gene TRBJ2-7, with 15 bases that match TRBD2. The trim removed 3 bases at V and 0 bases at J, leaving 18 bases unmatched. The CDR3 has 22 residues. The germline V gene encodes CDR1 KGHSH and CDR2 LQKENI. CDR3 sequence reads: CASSPRIPTGLAGGPSSYEQYF. In DNA form, the CDR3 reads TGTGCCAGCTCACCCCGAATTCCTACGGGACTAGCGGGGGGCCCTTCCTCCTACGAGCAGTACTTC.

This clonotype was counted at least ten times. The V call is TRBV5-6, the J call TRBJ2-1; D may correspond to TRBD1 or TRBD2 (5 bases each). The CDR3 length is 13 residues. The germline V gene has CDR1 SGHDT and CDR2 YYEEEE. The ends were cut back, 2 bases at V and 8 bases at J, with 11 bases in the middle. The CDR3 loop reads CASSFSGLDEQFF. Written as DNA, the CDR3 is TGTGCCAGCAGCTTTTCGGGGCTAGATGAGCAGTTCTTC.

V and J are TRBV10-3 and TRBJ2-3, with a tentative D call TRBD1 (5 bases). Trimming cost V 6 bases and J 2 bases, with 12 bases left between them. CDR3 length: 14 amino acids. Germline V gene sequence: CDR1 ENHRY, CDR2 SYGVKD. The CDR3 here is CAIRPGGATDTQYF. DNA of the CDR3: TGTGCCATCAGACCAGGTGGGGCCACAGATACGCAGTATTTT.

There are a few counts of this clonotype. The chain joins TRBV5-6 to TRBJ1-5; no reliable D call. Per germline, CDR1 SGHDT and CDR2 YYEEEE. V gave up 0 bases and J gave up 4 bases, with 8 bases separating them. This CDR3 has 14 residues. Written as DNA, the CDR3 is TGTGCCAGCAGCTTGGGGTCTTTAAATCAGCCCCAGCATTTT. It specifies CASSLGSLNQPQHF.

J is TRBJ2-1 and V is TRBV20-1, with TRBD2 matching 14 bases. The CDR3 loop spans 15 amino acids. Trimming cost V 4 bases and J 3 bases; bases outside gene matches: 2. CDR1 and CDR2 from the germline V gene are DFQATT and SNEGSKA (reference sequence). In nucleotides, the CDR3 is TGCAGTGCTACCGGGACTAGCGGGGGCTACAATGAGCAGTTCTTC. Amino acids: CSATGTSGGYNEQFF.

V and J are TRBV3-1 and TRBJ1-1; D possibly corresponds to TRBD1 (5 bases). Germline V gives CDR1 LGHDT, CDR2 YNNKEL (reference sequence). The V and J ends lost 6 bases and 0 bases respectively, with 11 bases between them. The CDR3 covers 14 residues. The CDR3 spells CASRGKGMNTEAFF. Written as DNA, the CDR3 is TGTGCCAGCAGGGGCAAGGGGATGAACACTGAAGCTTTCTTT.

V is TRBV10-3 and J is TRBJ2-7; D is possibly TRBD1 (5 bases). CDR1 ENHRY and CDR2 SYGVKD come from the germline V gene. This CDR3 has 12 amino acids. Trimming stripped 2 bases from V and 5 bases from J, with 7 bases between. CDR3 region: CAISEGAHEQYF. The CDR3 nucleotides read TGTGCCATCAGTGAGGGGGCCCACGAGCAGTACTTC.

This clonotype was seen at least ten times. J is TRBJ1-1 and V is TRBV4-1, with D possibly TRBD1 on 5 matching bases. CDR1 and CDR2 from the germline V gene are MGHRA and YSYEKL. V lost 5 bases and J lost 4, with 14 bases in between. The CDR3 has 14 amino acids. The CDR3 sequence is CASSAQTGVTEAFF. CDR3 bases: TGCGCCAGCAGCGCCCAAACGGGGGTCACTGAAGCTTTCTTT.

This clonotype was recorded a few times. CDR3 DNA sequence: TGTGCCAGCAGCCGCGGGACAGGGAGCTCACCCCTCCACTTT. This translates into CASSRGTGSSPLHF. The J gene is TRBJ1-6, the V gene TRBV6-1; TRBD1 aligns across 9 bases. The CDR3 has 14 amino acids. J was trimmed by 10 bases and V by 6 bases; bases with no gene match: 7. Germline CDR1 is MNHNS and CDR2 is SASEGT.